This TCR beta chain was captured in a study of CXCR3-negative and CXCR3-positive naive CD8 T cells. In the study overall: The libraries together contributed approximately 150 million TRB reads, each supplying about 1.5 +/- 0.3 million. General observations from the study: Hydrophobicity was higher for TRB CDR3s found in CXCR3-positive naive cells than in CXCR3-negative naive cells. Memory CD8+ cells showed much lower diversity, while both naive subsets were comparably high.

Details on this clonotype: The antigen is undetermined.

The germline gives CDR1 LNHDA, CDR2 SQIVND (reference sequence). The CDR3 spans 15 residues. All TRB cDNA libraries came from 5' RACE performed with UMI labels. TCRdb reprocessed the 5' RACE reads; each CDR3 protein has one entry and no DNA is given. The sample features some 110,000 distinct CDR3 sequences, with over 0.35% in its top ten. The sequence was collected from a human donor in good health. Some clones in this sample may be carry-over from other donors' samples. Material for sequencing was naive CXCR3+ CD8+ T cells from blood. Subset specified: CD45RO-CCR7+CD27+CD95- naive CD8+ T cells expressing CXCR3 (TNR3+). The gene calls are TRBV19 and TRBJ2-1; TCRdb calls TRBD1, which cannot be checked without DNA. The CDR3 loop reads CASSRSAGDPVGQFF.